The clone carrying this T cell receptor beta chain came up a few times. The CDR3 end is not reached by the read, which stops 3 residues before it; the germline J gene fills it in. The CDR3 runs to 13 residues. Germline-derived CDR1 and CDR2 are LNHDA and SQIVND (reference sequence). Sequenced by immunoSEQ multiplex PCR; TCRdb stores in-frame clones only, minus some. The profile covers tens of thousands of clones, none occurring a single time. This sample is drawn from a study of T cell clonality in common variable immunodeficiency. Source material: peripheral blood mononuclear cells. The chain recombines TRBV19 with TRBJ1-4; TRBD1 matches 7 bases. This TCR was recovered from a person aged 18 to 75 in good health. Incomplete CDR3 DNA: TGTGCCAGTAGCAGGGGGTATAATTCACCA. Its protein product is CASSRGYNSP. From start to end, the CDR3 is CASSRGYNSPLFF.